The 30 T cell receptor beta chains below were found in one sample sequenced in a study of T cells in Graves' hyperthyroidism and ophthalmopathy. Template material for amplifying TCR beta CDR3 regions consisted of RNA transcripts. Using the HTBI primer set, a first-round RT-PCR was run on the TCR CDR3. A single record per CDR3 protein comes from TCRdb applying MiXCR to the multiplex PCR reads. The sample shows fewer than 450,000 distinct CDR3 sequences, about 17% of them seen only once. The sample was blood. The receptors stem from a woman in her twenties or thirties with Graves' hyperthyroidism that later progressed to Graves' ophthalmopathy.

This clonotype was found a few times. The chain has TRBV24-1 and TRBJ2-1; no clear D. The CDR3 loop spans 15 amino acids. Germline V gene data show CDR1 as KGHDR and CDR2 as SFDVKD. V was clipped by 2 bases and J by 5 bases, with 12 bases between them. CDR3 region: CATSDSGIRDNEQFF. CDR3 DNA sequence: TGTGCCACCAGTGATTCAGGAATTCGAGACAATGAGCAGTTCTTC.

This clonotype showed up many times. The rearrangement joins TRBV29-1 to TRBJ2-7; maybe TRBD2 (5 bases). The V and J ends lost 1 base and 2 bases respectively, with 21 bases between them. The CDR3 runs to 17 residues. Germline CDR1 is SQVTM and CDR2 is ANQGSEA. This CDR3 reads CSVEVEAALGGTYEQYF. As DNA, the CDR3 is TGCAGCGTTGAAGTTGAAGCGGCGTTAGGTGGAACCTACGAGCAGTACTTC.

This clonotype was found many times. The rearrangement uses TRBV9 and TRBJ1-1, with 7 bases that match TRBD1. Germline trimming cut 0 bases from V and 6 bases from J; bases unmatched to any gene: 8. The CDR3 runs 15 residues. Germline-derived CDR1 and CDR2 are SGDLS and YYNGEE. The DNA for the CDR3 is TGTGCCAGCAGCGTAGTGGGGACAGCTAGGGCTGAAGCTTTCTTT. It yields the protein CASSVVGTARAEAFF.

This clonotype was counted ten times or more. The rearrangement uses TRBV27 and TRBJ1-1; maybe TRBD1 (5 bases). This CDR3 region has 13 residues. V was clipped by 1 base and J by 7 bases, with 10 bases between them. The germline gives CDR1 MNHEY, CDR2 SMNVEV (reference sequence). In DNA, the CDR3 is TGTGCCAGCAGTTTATGGGGGGACGGTGAAGCTTTCTTT. This gives the protein CASSLWGDGEAFF.

V and J are TRBV4-2 and TRBJ2-2; D is uncertain. Germline CDR1 reads LGHNA; CDR2 reads YNFKEQ. The CDR3 consists of 16 residues. Trimming left V 3 bases short and J 4 bases short, with 15 bases between. The CDR3 bases are TGTGCCAGCAGCCAGGCCCCTGGGCGGCGCACCGGGGAGCTGTTTTTT. Residues: CASSQAPGRRTGELFF.

In its sample, this clonotype was seen a few times. As DNA, the CDR3 is TGTGCCAGCAGCCAAGATAGTTCCCTAGCGTCGATCACAGATACGCAGTATTTT. Translated: CASSQDSSLASITDTQYF. The chain is built from TRBV4-2 and TRBJ2-3; D perhaps matches TRBD2 (6 bases). Germline assignment: CDR1 LGHNA and CDR2 YNFKEQ. V lost 0 bases and J 2 bases, leaving 18 bases between the germline ends. There are 18 residues in the CDR3.

On this clonotype itself: A junction boundary mismatches the germline segment, possibly from a read error. The V call is TRBV12-3 or TRBV12-4, the J call TRBJ2-1; D is possibly TRBD1 (6 bases). The CDR3 has 13 residues. CDR3 sequence: CASSGQSIGLEVF. CDR3 nucleotide sequence: TGTGCCAGCAGTGGACAGTCCATCGGGCTTGAGGTCTTC.

This clonotype appeared a few times. A single base separates this from a much larger clone, so it may be a read error. The rearrangement uses TRBV7-8 and TRBJ2-7; D is unresolved. Trimming shortened V by 8 bases and J by 0 bases, and 14 bases separated the two germline ends. The CDR3 is 14 residues long. CDR1 and CDR2 from the germline V gene are SGHVS and FQNEAQ. CDR3 protein: CASGVFMSSYEQYF. DNA of the CDR3: TGTGCCAGCGGCGTTTTTATGAGCTCCTACGAGCAGTACTTC.

This clonotype was seen many times. This rearrangement joins TRBV6-1 to TRBJ2-2; a possible D gene is TRBD1 (5 bases). Per the germline V gene, CDR1 is MNHNS and CDR2 is SASEGT. The CDR3 has 14 residues. The V gene lost 2 bases and the J gene lost 3 bases, with 7 bases spanning the gap. CDR3 amino acids: CASSEQGDTGELFF. The CDR3 DNA reads TGTGCCAGCAGTGAACAGGGTGACACCGGGGAGCTGTTTTTT.

This clonotype has ten or more counts. This rearrangement joins TRBV3-1 to TRBJ2-7; D gene ambiguous. The germline CDR1 and CDR2 sequences are LGHDT and YNNKEL (reference sequence). Deletions cut 0 bases from V and 3 bases from J, with 6 bases between. This CDR3 has 13 amino acids. CDR3 nucleotides: TGTGCCAGCAGCCAAGACAGAAACTACGAGCAGTACTTC. Its protein product is CASSQDRNYEQYF.

Many counts were recorded for this clonotype. The chain couples TRBV9 to TRBJ1-4; tentative D call: TRBD1 (5 bases). V gave up 3 bases and J gave up 8 bases, with 14 bases separating them. This CDR3 comprises 14 residues. CDR1 is SGDLS and CDR2 is YYNGEE in the germline V gene. The CDR3 nucleotides read TGTGCCAGCAGCGACGGGACGACCGGGGAAAAACTGTTTTTT. It translates to CASSDGTTGEKLFF. Looking up the rest from reference TRBV9 and TRBJ1-4 gives the full variable domain: DSGVTQTPKHLITATGQRVTLRCSPRSGDLSVYWYQQSLDQGLQFLIQYYNGEERAKGNILERFSAQQFPDLHSELNLSSLELGDSALYFCASSDGTTGEKLFFGSGTQLSVL.

V usage is TRBV6-1 and J usage is TRBJ1-2, with D possibly being TRBD1 (5 bases). Between the trimmed V and J ends, which lost 6 bases and 5 bases, there was a span of 13 bases. Germline V gives CDR1 MNHNS, CDR2 SASEGT. This CDR3 is 13 amino acids long. The CDR3 bases are TGTGCCAGCAGCCCCAGACAGATTTATGGCTACACCTTC. Residues: CASSPRQIYGYTF.

In this sample, this clonotype turned up many times. The chain is built from TRBV5-1 and TRBJ2-1, with 10 positions matching TRBD1. The germline V gene has CDR1 SGHRS and CDR2 YFSETQ. There are 15 residues in the CDR3. J gave up 7 bases and V 0 bases, and 4 bases lay outside the gene matches. This CDR3 reads CASSLVGQGWNEQFF. CDR3 in DNA: TGCGCCAGCAGCTTGGTGGGACAGGGGTGGAATGAGCAGTTCTTC.

The V gene is TRBV29-1, the J gene TRBJ2-1; the match to TRBD1 covers 7 bases. Germline V gene data show CDR1 as SQVTM and CDR2 as ANQGSEA. Trimming cost V 6 bases and J 6 bases; bases outside gene matches: 5. This CDR3 is built from 12 residues. CDR3 in DNA: TGCAGCGTAGAAACAGGGGCCAATGAGCAGTTCTTC. This encodes CSVETGANEQFF.

In its sample, this clonotype was seen a few times. The CDR3 coding sequence is TGTGCCAGCAGCCAATTCGGGACAGTGTTTCGGGAGCAGTACTTC. Translating gives CASSQFGTVFREQYF. V usage is TRBV16 and J usage is TRBJ2-7; 7 bases fit TRBD1. Germline CDR1 KGHSY, CDR2 FQNENV. V lost 1 base and J lost 7; bases outside the gene matches: 10. The CDR3 runs 15 residues.

This clonotype occurred many times. The chain is built from TRBV7-8 and TRBJ2-6, with D possibly TRBD1 on 5 matching bases. The CDR3 covers 14 residues. The germline gives CDR1 SGHVS, CDR2 FQNEAQ. V was pared by 4 bases and J by 12 bases, with 16 bases between. This CDR3 reads CASSSDMPRGVLTF. The CDR3 DNA is TGTGCCAGCAGCTCGGACATGCCACGCGGCGTCCTGACTTTC.

The sample holds one count of this clonotype. A much more abundant neighbour one base away suggests this may be a read error. The chain joins TRBV2 to TRBJ2-2, with 10 bases fitting TRBD2. The CDR3 contains 15 residues. The germline gives CDR1 SNHLY, CDR2 FYNNEI. In nucleotides, the CDR3 is TGTGCCAGCAGGGTACTAGCGGGGAGGTTAGGGGAGCTGTCTTTT. Translation gives CASRVLAGRLGELSF.

This clonotype was seen repeatedly, ten times or more. This rearrangement joins TRBV5-5 to TRBJ2-1, with 9 bases identical to TRBD1. The CDR3 is 15 amino acids. The V gene's germline CDR1 is SGHKS and CDR2 YYEKEE (reference sequence). V was pared by 6 bases and J by 3 bases, with 7 bases of the junction left unmatched. DNA of the CDR3: TGTGCCAGCACCCCGGGACAGGGCCGCTACAATGAGCAGTTCTTC. This codes for CASTPGQGRYNEQFF.

This clonotype was detected only a few times. This chain connects TRBV5-5 to TRBJ1-4; D remains ambiguous. CDR1 is SGHKS, CDR2 YYEKEE, per germline (reference sequence). The CDR3 covers 16 residues. Trimming removed 0 bases at V and 3 bases at J, with 12 bases between. In nucleotides, the CDR3 is TGTGCCAGCAGCTTGGCCCCGTGGGCGGCTAATGAAAAACTGTTTTTT. Translation gives CASSLAPWAANEKLFF.

This clonotype was observed a handful of times. This sequence joins TRBV7-2 and TRBJ2-5; TRBD1 aligns across 8 bases. V gave up 5 bases and J gave up 1 base; unmatched junction bases: 6. CDR3 length equals 15 residues. Germline CDR1 is SGHTA and CDR2 is FQGNSA. The CDR3 sequence is CASSGGQATQETQYF. CDR3 nucleotides: TGTGCCAGCAGCGGGGGACAGGCCACCCAAGAGACCCAGTACTTC.

This clonotype was counted many times. The chain is built from TRBV5-1 and TRBJ2-1; D unresolved. Trimming removed 4 bases at V and 2 bases at J, with 10 bases between. The CDR3 runs to 14 residues. Germline-derived CDR1 and CDR2 are SGHRS and YFSETQ. The CDR3 is CASSLSRPYNEQFF. In nucleotides, the CDR3 is TGCGCCAGCAGCCTTAGTAGACCCTACAATGAGCAGTTCTTC.

This clonotype was picked up a small number of times. The chain joins TRBV7-2 to TRBJ2-1; D not resolved. Between the trimmed V and J ends, which lost 5 bases and 1 base, there was a span of 24 bases. The CDR3 has 19 amino acids. Germline V CDR1 and CDR2: SGHTA, FQGNSA. The CDR3 here is CASSPTITRLGRSYNEQFF. The CDR3 bases are TGTGCCAGCAGCCCCACCATAACTCGACTGGGCAGGTCCTACAATGAGCAGTTCTTC. The entire variable domain, with the rest obtained from reference TRBV7-2 and TRBJ2-1, is as follows: GAGVSQSPSNKVTEKGKDVELRCDPISGHTALYWYRQSLGQGLEFLIYFQGNSAPDKSGLPSDRFSAERTGGSVSTLTIQRTQQEDSAVYLCASSPTITRLGRSYNEQFFGPGTRLTVL.

Many counts were recorded for this clonotype. The chain combines TRBV2 with TRBJ1-1, with 7 nucleotides matching TRBD1. V lost 2 bases, J lost 5 bases, and 20 bases stayed unmatched. CDR3 length: 19 residues. Per germline, CDR1 SNHLY and CDR2 FYNNEI. The CDR3 protein is CASSERLTGTLGIGTEAFF. Here the CDR3 DNA reads TGTGCCAGCAGTGAAAGGTTGACAGGGACCCTTGGGATAGGGACTGAAGCTTTCTTT.

The chain is built from TRBV5-1 and TRBJ2-1, with 13 bases that match TRBD2. The V gene end was trimmed by 4 bases and the J gene end by 1 base; junction bases not matched to a gene: 5. The CDR3 length is 17 residues. The germline CDR1 and CDR2 sequences are SGHRS and YFSETQ. The CDR3 nucleotides are TGCGCCAGCAGCCCTGGACTAGCGGGGGAGTCCTACAATGAGCAGTTCTTC. This gives the protein CASSPGLAGESYNEQFF.

This clonotype has more than one count but fewer than ten. V gene TRBV27 combines with J gene TRBJ2-2, with no clear D. The V and J ends lost 5 bases and 8 bases respectively, with 9 bases between them. Germline CDR1 reads MNHEY; CDR2 reads SMNVEV (reference sequence). This CDR3 is 12 amino acids long. The CDR3 reads CASSHPPGELFF. The DNA of the CDR3 is TGTGCCAGCAGTCATCCCCCAGGGGAGCTGTTTTTT.

V gene TRBV9 combines with J gene TRBJ2-2, with unresolved D. Germline V gene data show CDR1 as SGDLS and CDR2 as YYNGEE. This CDR3 region has 17 residues. Trimming took off 0 bases at V and 4 bases at J, with 16 bases between the two ends. DNA for the CDR3: TGTGCCAGCAGCGTAGTGGGCGTTAATTCCTCCACCGGGGAGCTGTTTTTT. Encoded protein: CASSVVGVNSSTGELFF.

J is TRBJ1-4 and V is TRBV20-1; D remains ambiguous. V was cut by 3 bases and J by 0 bases, with 5 bases left in between. CDR3 length equals 13 residues. CDR1 is DFQATT, CDR2 SNEGSKA, per germline (reference sequence). As DNA, the CDR3 is TGCAGTGCTAGGGGGTCAACTAATGAAAAACTGTTTTTT. Its protein product is CSARGSTNEKLFF.

This clonotype was counted ten times or more. V is TRBV5-1 and J is TRBJ2-7; possible D gene TRBD1, 6 bases. Trimming removed 2 bases from V and 3 bases from J, with 9 bases in between. The length of the CDR3 is 13 residues. The germline gives CDR1 SGHRS, CDR2 YFSETQ. The CDR3 region is CASSFSGDYEQYF. The CDR3 DNA follows: TGCGCCAGCAGCTTTTCAGGGGACTACGAGCAGTACTTC.

This clonotype was counted only a few times. The gene calls are TRBV6-1 and TRBJ1-2; unclear D gene. Trimming took 11 bases from V and 8 from J, leaving 18 bases between them. Germline CDR1 reads MNHNS; CDR2 reads SASEGT. This CDR3 has 12 amino acids. The CDR3 spells CAVSQGKEGYTF. DNA of the CDR3: TGTGCCGTATCTCAAGGGAAGGAAGGCTACACCTTC.

The V gene is TRBV5-1, the J gene TRBJ1-1; D possibly corresponds to TRBD1 (6 bases). Germline V gene lookup returns CDR1 SGHRS and CDR2 YFSETQ. This CDR3 comprises 15 residues. With 4 bases removed from V and 3 bases from J, the gap between germline ends came to 16 bases. The CDR3 loop reads CASSPRGIADTEAFF. For the CDR3, the DNA is TGCGCCAGCAGCCCCAGGGGAATCGCGGACACTGAAGCTTTCTTT.